Presented here are 2 T cell receptor beta chains from one specimen sequenced in a study of control samples from healthy donors and cancer patients. Produced via immunoSEQ multiplex PCR; TCRdb's table is partial and in-frame only. The sample holds just over 80,000 clones, under 90% seen once. The specimen was blood. The source of these receptors is a man in his fifties in good health.

The V gene is TRBV27, the J gene TRBJ2-2; D possibly corresponds to TRBD1 (5 bases). V was clipped by 2 bases and J by 2 bases, with 6 bases between them. Germline V gene data show CDR1 as MNHEY and CDR2 as SMNVEV (reference sequence). CDR3 length: 14 amino acids. CDR3 nucleotide sequence: TGTGCCAGCAGTTTACAGGGTAACACCGGGGAGCTGTTTTTT. It translates to CASSLQGNTGELFF.

The V gene is TRBV29-1, the J gene TRBJ1-4; D gene ambiguous. The CDR3 is 12 amino acids. Germline V gene data show CDR1 as SQVTM and CDR2 as ANQGSEA. The V and J ends lost 5 bases and 4 bases respectively, with 8 bases between them. CDR3 nucleotide sequence: TGCAGCGTTATGTGGGGTAATGAAAAACTGTTTTTT. It yields the protein CSVMWGNEKLFF.